The sequence of this TCR beta chain was determined in a study of early T cells in non-severe SARS-CoV-2 infection. Overall study results and limits: Matching against VDJdb likely underestimated virus-specific expansions, favoring anti-spike CD8.

Unique molecular identifiers were added to individual cDNA molecules. TCRdb re-derived calls from the 5' RACE reads in MiXCR, one entry per CDR3 protein. The sample shows about 45,000 distinct CDR3 sequences, roughly an eighth of them seen only once. This clonotype was seen a handful of times. Antigen unknown. Germline values: CDR1 MGHRA, CDR2 YSYEKL. The CDR3 runs to 15 residues. V was shortened by 1 base and J by 0 bases, with 7 bases between the two germline ends. The specimen sequenced was whole blood. This sequence joins TRBV4-1 and TRBJ1-5, with D uncertain. This clonotype was obtained from an adult who was a healthcare worker with PCR-confirmed SARS-CoV-2 infection or an uninfected control (not recorded which). In nucleotides, the CDR3 is TGCGCCAGCAGCCAAGGGTGGTTTAGCAATCAGCCCCAGCATTTT. Translated: CASSQGWFSNQPQHF.